This is a list of T cell receptor beta chains from one sample in a study of blood T cell repertoires in COVID-19. Profiled with immunoSEQ multiplex PCR; TCRdb holds only in-frame clones, not every one. The table shows around 20,000 clones, with 87% occurring only once. Sequenced sample: peripheral blood. The receptor source for this set is a human donor with active COVID-19. The donor label of this sample is uncertain. CDR3s include the opening cysteine and the closing phenylalanine or tryptophan. A D gene is named only where the DNA matches it firmly. Size is stated for part of the rows, as once, few or many counts, or as a class when the clone is expanded.

abundance	v_gene	d_gene	j_gene	len	CDR3nt	CDR3aa
-	TRBV6-5	-	TRBJ1-1	15	TGTGCCAGCAGAAACGGACAGACAAGGAACACTGAAGCTTTCTTT	CASRNGQTRNTEAFF
-	TRBV27	-	TRBJ2-1	14	TGTGCCAGCAGTTGGCAGGACTCCTACAATGAGCAGTTCTTC	CASSWQDSYNEQFF
-	TRBV25-1	-	TRBJ1-2	16	TGTGCCAGCAGTGAATACGTGGGAGCTTCTAACTATGGCTACACCTTC	CASSEYVGASNYGYTF
-	TRBV19	-	TRBJ2-3	15	TGTGCCAGTAGTCCCTTTCAGGGAAGCACAGATACGCAGTATTTT	CASSPFQGSTDTQYF
-	TRBV2	TRBD1	TRBJ2-3	13	TGTGCCAGCGGGGGACAGTCCACAGATACGCAGTATTTT	CASGGQSTDTQYF
once	TRBV28	-	TRBJ2-3	14	TGTGCCAGTGGTGGCGGGTTCGGCACAGATACGCAGTATTTT	CASGGGFGTDTQYF
-	TRBV4-1	-	TRBJ2-7	15	TGCGCCAGCAGCCAAGAAAGGGGGAGCTCTTACGAGCAGTACTTC	CASSQERGSSYEQYF
-	TRBV27	-	TRBJ2-1	17	TGTGCCAGCAGCCATGGGCCTACTAGAATAGGCTACAATGAGCAGTTCTTC	CASSHGPTRIGYNEQFF
-	TRBV18	-	TRBJ1-5	15	TGTGCCAGCTCATCCGCAGGGAAGAGCAATCAGCCCCAGCATTTT	CASSSAGKSNQPQHF
-	TRBV11-3	-	TRBJ2-5	15	TGTGCCAGCAGCTTAGGTCTAGGATGGGAAGAGACCCAGTACTTC	CASSLGLGWEETQYF
-	TRBV10-2	-	TRBJ2-5	14	TGCGCCAGCTCCTTAGCGGAGATGCAAGAGACCCAGTACTTC	CASSLAEMQETQYF
-	TRBV19	TRBD1	TRBJ1-5	15	TGTGCCAGTAAAGCATTGGGGACAGGGCCTCAGCCCCAGCATTTT	CASKALGTGPQPQHF
-	TRBV7-8	-	TRBJ2-7	12	TGTGCCAGCAGCTTAGACATCGATTCGCAGTACTTC	CASSLDIDSQYF
-	TRBV20-1	-	TRBJ2-5	10	TGCAGTGCTGGGGAGGAGACCCAGTACTTC	CSAGEETQYF
-	TRBV5-1	TRBD1	TRBJ2-6	18	TGCGCCAGCAGCTTTAGGGGACAGGGAGCGGGCGGGGCCAACGTCCTGACTTTC	CASSFRGQGAGGANVLTF
-	TRBV18	TRBD1	TRBJ1-1	15	TGTGCCAGCTCACTACCCGGACAGGGATACACTGAAGCTTTCTTT	CASSLPGQGYTEAFF
-	TRBV6-5	TRBD2	TRBJ2-5	15	TGTGCCAGCAGACCTGGGCTAGCGGGAGCGGAGACCCAGTACTTC	CASRPGLAGAETQYF
-	TRBV5-6	TRBD2	TRBJ2-1	15	TGTGCCAGCAGCTTCTACGCGGGGGGTTACAATGAGCAGTTCTTC	CASSFYAGGYNEQFF
-	TRBV5-4	-	TRBJ2-3	14	TGTGCCAGCAGCTTCCTGACTAGCACAGATACGCAGTATTTT	CASSFLTSTDTQYF
medium-sized	TRBV5-6	TRBD1	TRBJ1-2	15	TGTGCCAGCAGCTTGGGACAGGGGGCTAACTATGGCTACACCTTC	CASSLGQGANYGYTF
-	TRBV24-1	-	TRBJ1-2	11	TGTGCCACCAGTGACCATGGACACTACACCTTC	CATSDHGHYTF
-	TRBV19	-	TRBJ1-1	14	TGTGCCAGTAGTGGAGAGACGGTGAACACTGAAGCTTTCTTT	CASSGETVNTEAFF
-	TRBV2	-	TRBJ1-1	13	TGTGCCAGCAGTGCCGGGTGGAGCACTGAAGCTTTCTTT	CASSAGWSTEAFF
-	TRBV6-5	TRBD1	TRBJ2-7	14	TGTGCCAGCAGTTACGGACAGGGGTTGGCCGAGCAGTACTTC	CASSYGQGLAEQYF
-	TRBV30	-	TRBJ1-6	12	TGTGCCTGGAGTGGGATAGGGACAACCAGGCACTTT	CAWSGIGTTRHF
-	TRBV28	-	TRBJ2-4	14	TGTGCCAGCAGTTTGGTGGCTGCCAAAAACATTCAGTACTTC	CASSLVAAKNIQYF
-	TRBV19	-	TRBJ1-3	14	TGTGCCAGTAGTATGGGGGGGGCTGGAAACACCATATATTTT	CASSMGGAGNTIYF
-	TRBV7-9	-	TRBJ1-1	13	TGTGCCAGCAGCCACTACAGGGACACTGAAGCTTTCTTT	CASSHYRDTEAFF